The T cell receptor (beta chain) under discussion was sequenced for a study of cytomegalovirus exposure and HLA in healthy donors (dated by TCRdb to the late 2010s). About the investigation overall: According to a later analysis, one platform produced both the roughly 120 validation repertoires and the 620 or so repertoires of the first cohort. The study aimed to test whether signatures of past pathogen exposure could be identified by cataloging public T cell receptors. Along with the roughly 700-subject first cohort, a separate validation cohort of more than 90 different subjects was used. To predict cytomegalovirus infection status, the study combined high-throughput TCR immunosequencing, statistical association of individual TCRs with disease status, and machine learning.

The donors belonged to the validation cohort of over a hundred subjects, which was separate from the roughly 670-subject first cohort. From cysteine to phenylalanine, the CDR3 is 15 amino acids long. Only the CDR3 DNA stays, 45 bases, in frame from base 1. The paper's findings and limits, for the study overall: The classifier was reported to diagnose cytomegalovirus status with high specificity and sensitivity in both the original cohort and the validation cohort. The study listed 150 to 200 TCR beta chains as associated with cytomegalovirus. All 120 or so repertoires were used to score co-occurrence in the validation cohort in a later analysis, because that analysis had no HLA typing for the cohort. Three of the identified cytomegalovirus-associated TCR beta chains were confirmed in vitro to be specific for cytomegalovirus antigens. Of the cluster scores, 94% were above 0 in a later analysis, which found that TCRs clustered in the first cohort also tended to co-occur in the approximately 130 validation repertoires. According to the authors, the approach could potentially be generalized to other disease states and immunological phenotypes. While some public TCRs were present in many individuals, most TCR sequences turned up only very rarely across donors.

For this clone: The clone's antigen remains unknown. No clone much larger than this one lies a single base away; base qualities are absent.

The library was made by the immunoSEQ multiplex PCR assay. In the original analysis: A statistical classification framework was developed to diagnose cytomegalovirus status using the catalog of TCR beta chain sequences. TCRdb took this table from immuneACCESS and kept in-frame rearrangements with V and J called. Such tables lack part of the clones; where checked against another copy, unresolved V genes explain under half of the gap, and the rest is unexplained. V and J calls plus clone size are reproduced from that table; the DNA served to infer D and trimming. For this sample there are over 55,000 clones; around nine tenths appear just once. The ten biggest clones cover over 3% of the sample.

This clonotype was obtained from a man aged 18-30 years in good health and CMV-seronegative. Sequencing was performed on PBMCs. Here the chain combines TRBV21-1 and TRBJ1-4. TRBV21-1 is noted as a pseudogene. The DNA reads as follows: TGTGCCAGCAGCAATGAAGTGAGTTACAATGAAAAACTGTTTTTT. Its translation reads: CASSNEVSYNEKLFF.